This TCR beta chain was sequenced for a study of blood T cell repertoires in COVID-19. Study in general: The United States, Italy and Spain were the sources of the acute and convalescent COVID-19 samples.

The participants were between about 18 and 95 years old and came from about two dozen US areas. Participant-given clinical history determined each cohort assignment. The CDR3 is made up of 15 amino acids. Per the germline V gene, CDR1 is SGHRS and CDR2 is YFSETQ. The germline V and J ends were trimmed by 4 bases and 2 bases, with 16 bases remaining between them. Data came from immunoSEQ multiplex PCR; TCRdb stores just in-frame clones and leaves some out. The top ten clones hold roughly 4.3% of a sample with 250,000 to 350,000 clones, around 90% of them seen once. Specimen: PBMCs or T cells enriched from blood (not recorded which). This TCR was recovered from a woman between 18 and 29 years old with acute COVID-19. The chain recombines TRBV5-1 with TRBJ2-7; tentative D call: TRBD1 (6 bases). CDR3 coding DNA: TGCGCCAGCAGCCTTTCGATGACAGGCGCCTACGAGCAGTACTTC. Its translation: CASSLSMTGAYEQYF. The entire variable domain, with the rest obtained from reference TRBV5-1 and TRBJ2-7, is as follows: KAGVTQTPRYLIKTRGQQVTLSCSPISGHRSVSWYQQTPGQGLQFLFEYFSETQRNKGNFPGRFSGRQFSNSRSEMNVSTLELGDSALYLCASSLSMTGAYEQYFGPGTRLTVT.